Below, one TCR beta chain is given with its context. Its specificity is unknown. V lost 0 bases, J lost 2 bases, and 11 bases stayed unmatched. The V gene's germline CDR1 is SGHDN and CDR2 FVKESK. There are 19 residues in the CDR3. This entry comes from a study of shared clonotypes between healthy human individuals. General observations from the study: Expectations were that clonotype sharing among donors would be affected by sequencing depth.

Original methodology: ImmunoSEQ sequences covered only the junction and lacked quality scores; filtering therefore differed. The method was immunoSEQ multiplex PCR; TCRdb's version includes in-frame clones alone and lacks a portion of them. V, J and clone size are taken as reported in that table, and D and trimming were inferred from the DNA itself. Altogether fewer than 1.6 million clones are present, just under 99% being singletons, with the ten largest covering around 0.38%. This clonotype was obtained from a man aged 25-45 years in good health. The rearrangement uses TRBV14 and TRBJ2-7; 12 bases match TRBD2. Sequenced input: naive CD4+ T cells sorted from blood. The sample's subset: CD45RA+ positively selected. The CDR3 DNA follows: TGTGCCAGCAGCCAAGAGATCGCTAGCGGGAGGGATTTAACCTACGAGCAGTACTTC. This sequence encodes CASSQEIASGRDLTYEQYF.